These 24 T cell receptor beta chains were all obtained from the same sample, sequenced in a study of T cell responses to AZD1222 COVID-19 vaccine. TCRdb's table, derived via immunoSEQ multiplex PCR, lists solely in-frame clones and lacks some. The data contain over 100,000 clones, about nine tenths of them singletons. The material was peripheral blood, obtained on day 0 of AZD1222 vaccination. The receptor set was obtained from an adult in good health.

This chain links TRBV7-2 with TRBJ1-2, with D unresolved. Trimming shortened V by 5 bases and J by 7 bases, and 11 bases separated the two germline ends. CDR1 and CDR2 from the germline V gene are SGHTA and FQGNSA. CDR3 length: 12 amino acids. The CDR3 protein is CASSPRPSGYTF. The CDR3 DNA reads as TGTGCCAGCAGCCCCCGCCCTAGTGGCTACACCTTC.

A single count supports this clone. CDR3 sequence: CSVAGFGANVLTF. The CDR3 nucleotides read TGCAGCGTTGCAGGGTTCGGGGCCAACGTCCTGACTTTC. V is TRBV29-1 and J is TRBJ2-6; tentative D call: TRBD1 (5 bases). CDR3 length: 13 amino acids. The V gene lost 4 bases and the J gene lost 4 bases, with 8 bases spanning the gap. Germline V gene lookup returns CDR1 SQVTM and CDR2 ANQGSEA. Full variable domain (rest looked up from reference TRBV29-1 and TRBJ2-6): SAVISQKPSRDICQRGTSLTIQCQVDSQVTMMFWYRQQPGQSLTLIATANQGSEATYESGFVIDKFPISRPNLTFSTLTVSNMSPEDSSIYLCSVAGFGANVLTFGAGSRLTVL.

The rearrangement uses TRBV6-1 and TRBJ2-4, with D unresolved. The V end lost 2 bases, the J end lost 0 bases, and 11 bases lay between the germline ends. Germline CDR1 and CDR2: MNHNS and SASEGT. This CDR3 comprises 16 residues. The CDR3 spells CASSESSSVAKNIQYF. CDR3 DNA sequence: TGTGCCAGCAGTGAATCCTCGAGTGTAGCCAAAAACATTCAGTACTTC.

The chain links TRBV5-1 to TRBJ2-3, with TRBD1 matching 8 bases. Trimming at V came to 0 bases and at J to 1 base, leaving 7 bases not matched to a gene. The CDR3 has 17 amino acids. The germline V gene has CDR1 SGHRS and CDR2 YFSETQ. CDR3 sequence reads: CASSLGPGTGGTDTQYF. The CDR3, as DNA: TGCGCCAGCAGCTTGGGGCCCGGGACAGGAGGCACAGATACGCAGTATTTT.

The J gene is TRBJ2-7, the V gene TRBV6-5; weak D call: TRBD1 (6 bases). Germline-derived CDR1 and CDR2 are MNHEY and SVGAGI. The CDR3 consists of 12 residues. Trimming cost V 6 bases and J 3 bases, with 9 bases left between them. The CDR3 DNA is TGTGCCAGCAGCGACAGGAGCTACGAGCAGTACTTC. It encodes CASSDRSYEQYF.

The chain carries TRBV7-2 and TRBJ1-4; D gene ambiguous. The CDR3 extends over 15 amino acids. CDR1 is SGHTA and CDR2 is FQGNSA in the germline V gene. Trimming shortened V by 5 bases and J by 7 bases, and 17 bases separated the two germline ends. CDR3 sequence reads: CASSRVGNSGEKLFF. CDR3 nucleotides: TGTGCCAGCAGCCGGGTGGGGAATTCGGGTGAAAAACTGTTTTTT.

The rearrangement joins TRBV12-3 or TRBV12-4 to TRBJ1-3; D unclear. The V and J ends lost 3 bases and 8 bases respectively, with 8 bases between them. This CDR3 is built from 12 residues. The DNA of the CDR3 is TGTGCCAGCAGTTTTAGGTTGGACACCATATATTTT. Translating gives CASSFRLDTIYF.

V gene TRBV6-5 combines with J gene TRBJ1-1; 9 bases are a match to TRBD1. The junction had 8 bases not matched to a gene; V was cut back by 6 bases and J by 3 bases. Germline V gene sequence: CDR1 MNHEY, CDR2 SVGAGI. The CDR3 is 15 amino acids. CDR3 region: CASRRGQGTDTEAFF. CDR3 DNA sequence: TGTGCCAGCAGACGGGGACAGGGAACCGACACTGAAGCTTTCTTT.

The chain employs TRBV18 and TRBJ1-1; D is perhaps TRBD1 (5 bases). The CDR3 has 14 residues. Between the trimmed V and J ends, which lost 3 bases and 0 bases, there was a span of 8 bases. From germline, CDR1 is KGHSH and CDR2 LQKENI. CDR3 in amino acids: CASSPSGLNTEAFF. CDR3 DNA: TGTGCCAGCTCACCTTCAGGGCTGAACACTGAAGCTTTCTTT.

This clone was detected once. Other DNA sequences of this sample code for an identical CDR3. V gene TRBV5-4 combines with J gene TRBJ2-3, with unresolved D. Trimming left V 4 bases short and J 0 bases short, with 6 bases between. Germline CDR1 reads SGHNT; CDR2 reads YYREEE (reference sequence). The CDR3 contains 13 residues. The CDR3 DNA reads TGTGCCAGCAGCCTGGGGAGCACAGATACGCAGTATTTT. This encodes CASSLGSTDTQYF.

The CDR3 loop reads CAIQGERQPQHF. CDR3 DNA sequence: TGTGCCATTCAGGGGGAGCGTCAGCCCCAGCATTTT. This sequence joins TRBV10-3 and TRBJ1-5; TRBD1 matches 7 bases. The germline V gene has CDR1 ENHRY and CDR2 SYGVKD. The ends lost 9 bases at V and 6 bases at J; junction bases unmatched: 5. The CDR3 sequence is 12 residues long.

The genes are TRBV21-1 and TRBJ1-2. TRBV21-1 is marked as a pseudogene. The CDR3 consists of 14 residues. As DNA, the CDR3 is TGTGCCAGCAGCCAGGACGGGGCAGCCTATGGCTACACCTTC. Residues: CASSQDGAAYGYTF.

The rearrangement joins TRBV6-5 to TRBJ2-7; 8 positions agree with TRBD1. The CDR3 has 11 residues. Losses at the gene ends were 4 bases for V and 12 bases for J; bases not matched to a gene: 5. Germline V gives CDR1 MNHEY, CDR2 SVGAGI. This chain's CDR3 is CASSFRGRGYF. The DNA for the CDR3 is TGTGCCAGCAGTTTCAGGGGGCGTGGGTACTTC.

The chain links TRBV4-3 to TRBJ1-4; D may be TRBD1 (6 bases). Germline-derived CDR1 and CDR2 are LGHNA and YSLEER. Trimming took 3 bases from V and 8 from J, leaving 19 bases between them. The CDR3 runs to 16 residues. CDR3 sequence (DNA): TGCGCCAGCAGCCACAGCAGACAGGTTGCGAAAGAAAAACTGTTTTTT. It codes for CASSHSRQVAKEKLFF.

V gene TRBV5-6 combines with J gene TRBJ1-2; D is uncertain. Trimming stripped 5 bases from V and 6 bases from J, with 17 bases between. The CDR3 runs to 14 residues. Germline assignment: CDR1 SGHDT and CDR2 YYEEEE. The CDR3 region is CASSPWPGEDGYTF. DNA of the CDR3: TGTGCCAGCAGTCCGTGGCCAGGAGAGGATGGCTACACCTTC.

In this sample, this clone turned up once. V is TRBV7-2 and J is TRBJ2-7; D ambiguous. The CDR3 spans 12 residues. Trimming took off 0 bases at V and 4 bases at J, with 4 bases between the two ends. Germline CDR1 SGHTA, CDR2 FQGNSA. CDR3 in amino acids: CASSLAQYEQYF. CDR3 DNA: TGTGCCAGCAGCTTAGCCCAATACGAGCAGTACTTC.

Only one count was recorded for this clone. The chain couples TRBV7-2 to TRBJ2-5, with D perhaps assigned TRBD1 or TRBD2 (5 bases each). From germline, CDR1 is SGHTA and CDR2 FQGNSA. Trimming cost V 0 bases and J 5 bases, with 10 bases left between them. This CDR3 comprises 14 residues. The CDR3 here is CASSLAGAWETQYF. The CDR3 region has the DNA TGTGCCAGCAGCTTAGCCGGGGCCTGGGAGACCCAGTACTTC.

CDR3 region: CSVEKGPLNYGYTF. Written as DNA, the CDR3 is TGCAGCGTTGAAAAGGGGCCCCTTAACTATGGCTACACCTTC. The V call is TRBV29-1, the J call TRBJ1-2, with a weak D call TRBD1 (5 bases). Trimming took off 2 bases at V and 1 base at J, with 11 bases between the two ends. The CDR3 covers 14 residues. Germline CDR1 and CDR2: SQVTM and ANQGSEA.

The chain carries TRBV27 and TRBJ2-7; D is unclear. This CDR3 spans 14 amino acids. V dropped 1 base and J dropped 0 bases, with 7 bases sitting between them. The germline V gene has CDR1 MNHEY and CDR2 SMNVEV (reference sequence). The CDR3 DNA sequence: TGTGCCAGCAGTTTATATGGCTCCTCCTACGAGCAGTACTTC. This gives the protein CASSLYGSSYEQYF.

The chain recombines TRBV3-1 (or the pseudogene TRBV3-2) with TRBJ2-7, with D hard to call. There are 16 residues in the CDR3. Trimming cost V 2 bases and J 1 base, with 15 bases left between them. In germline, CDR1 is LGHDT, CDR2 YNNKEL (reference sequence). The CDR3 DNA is TGTGCCAGCAGCCAAAAGGGAAGCTACGCTTCCTACGAGCAGTACTTC. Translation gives CASSQKGSYASYEQYF.

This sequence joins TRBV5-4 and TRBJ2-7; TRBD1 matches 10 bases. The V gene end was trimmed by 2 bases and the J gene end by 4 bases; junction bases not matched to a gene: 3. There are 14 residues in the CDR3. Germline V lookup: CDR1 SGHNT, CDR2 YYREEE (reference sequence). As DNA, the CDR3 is TGTGCCAGCAGCTTCGGGACAGGGGCTTACGAGCAGTACTTC. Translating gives CASSFGTGAYEQYF.

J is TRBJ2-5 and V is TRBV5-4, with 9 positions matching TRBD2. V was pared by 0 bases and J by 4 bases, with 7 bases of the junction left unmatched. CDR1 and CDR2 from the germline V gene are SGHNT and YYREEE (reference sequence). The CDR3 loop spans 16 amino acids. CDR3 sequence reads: CASSLEGGGARETQYF. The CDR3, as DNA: TGTGCCAGCAGCTTGGAGGGCGGGGGGGCCCGAGAGACCCAGTACTTC. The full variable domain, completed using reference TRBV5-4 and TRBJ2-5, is ETGVTQSPTHLIKTRGQQVTLRCSSQSGHNTVSWYQQALGQGPQFIFQYYREEENGRGNFPPRFSGLQFPNYSSELNVNALELDDSALYLCASSLEGGGARETQYFGPGTRLLVL.

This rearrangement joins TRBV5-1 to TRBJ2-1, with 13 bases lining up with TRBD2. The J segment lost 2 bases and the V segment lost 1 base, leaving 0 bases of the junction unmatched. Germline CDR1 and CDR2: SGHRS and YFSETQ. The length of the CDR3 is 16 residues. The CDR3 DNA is TGCGCCAGCAGCTTGACTAGCGGGGGGGCCTACAATGAGCAGTTCTTC. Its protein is CASSLTSGGAYNEQFF.

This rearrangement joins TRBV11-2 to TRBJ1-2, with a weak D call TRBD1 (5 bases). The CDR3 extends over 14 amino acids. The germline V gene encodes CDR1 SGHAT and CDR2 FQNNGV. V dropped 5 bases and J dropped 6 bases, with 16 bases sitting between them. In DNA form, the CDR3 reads TGTGCCAGCAGCCCCCACCTGGACAAGGATGGCTACACCTTC. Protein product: CASSPHLDKDGYTF.